This record covers a single TCR beta chain. Antigen unknown. Germline V gene lookup returns CDR1 MDHEN and CDR2 SYDVKM. The CDR3 has 14 amino acids. The junction had 7 bases not matched to a gene; V was cut back by 6 bases and J by 4 bases. This record comes from a study of OX40 agonist ivuxolimab in advanced cancers. Study information: Three patients showed partial responses: one hepatocellular carcinoma and two cutaneous melanoma cases. Points from the study as a whole: Researchers did not determine the expanded peripheral T cells' antigen specificity. At 0.1 to 3.0 mg/kg and by week 6, clonal expansion occurred in CD4+ and CD8+ blood T cells.

Method: immunoSEQ multiplex PCR; TCRdb's copy keeps in-frame clones and lacks some. The sample lists around 15,000 clones; just under 80% were seen once. Blood draws occurred at baseline, cycle 4 day 1, and cycle 7 day 1. The chain links TRBV28 to TRBJ2-5; 8 nucleotides match TRBD1. The source was CD4+ or CD8+ T cells sorted from blood, collected in a trial of the OX40 agonist ivuxolimab. The clonotype was recovered from an adult with an advanced solid tumor such as melanoma, head and neck, liver or kidney cancer. The DNA for the CDR3 is TGTGCCAGCAGGACGATTGGGACAGGAGAGACCCAGTACTTC. As protein: CASRTIGTGETQYF.